A single sample gave rise to the 30 T cell receptor beta chains below, sequenced in a study of CD8+ T cells in alopecia areata. RNA was extracted and reverse transcribed into cDNA as the sequencing template. Profiled with immunoSEQ multiplex PCR; TCRdb holds only in-frame clones, not every one. The profile covers roughly 2,000 clones, none occurring a single time. The sequenced material came from lesional skin. The source of these receptors is a C3H/HeJ mouse with alopecia areata. MHC haplotype: H2-k.

At least ten counts were recorded for this clone. The genes and germline here are from mouse. The CDR3 is cut off 4 residues early in the read; its end comes from the germline J gene. The gene calls are TRBV16 and TRBJ2-1, with TRBD2 identical over 9 bases. The J segment lost 0 bases and the V segment lost 1 base, leaving 4 bases of the junction unmatched. The V gene's germline CDR1 is SGHSA and CDR2 FRNQAP. The CDR3 has 17 amino acids. CDR3 sequence reads: CASSLAWGGYNYAEQFF. The sequenced CDR3 bases are TGTGCAAGCAGCTTAGCCTGGGGGGGTTATAACTATGCT.

This clone was seen ten or more times. Mouse gene names apply. Read sequence stops 4 residues before the CDR3 end, and the germline J gene provides the missing end. This rearrangement joins TRBV29 to TRBJ2-7; maybe TRBD1 (6 bases). Trimming removed 5 bases from V and 0 bases from J, with 14 bases in between. The length of the CDR3 is 15 residues. CDR1 MSHET and CDR2 SYDVDS come from the germline V gene. Partial CDR3 DNA: TGTGCTAGCAGTCCACCGGGACATAGCTCCTAT. Protein sequence: CASSPPGHSSY. The entire CDR3 protein is CASSPPGHSSYEQYF.

In this sample, this clone is large. Gene and germline names: mouse. The read falls 4 residues short of the CDR3 end, and the missing part is taken from the germline J gene. The V gene is TRBV13-1, the J gene TRBJ2-2, with 8 bases identical to TRBD1. Germline V gene data show CDR1 as NSHNY and CDR2 as SYGAGN. The CDR3 is made up of 14 amino acids. V was clipped by 2 bases and J by 5 bases; unmatched bases: 2. Here the CDR3 reads CASSDRGPTGQLYF. The DNA read from the CDR3 is TGTGCCAGCAGTGACAGGGGGCCGACCGGG.

This clone is categorized as medium-sized (0.01 to 0.1%). The genes and germline here are from mouse. The read terminates 4 residues ahead of where the CDR3 ends, so the germline J gene completes it. This sequence joins TRBV16 and TRBJ2-5, with TRBD1 identical over 10 bases. CDR1 and CDR2 from the germline V gene are SGHSA and FRNQAP. Germline trimming cut 4 bases from V and 3 bases from J; bases unmatched to any gene: 1. The CDR3 has 14 amino acids. The part of the CDR3 DNA that was read is TGTGCAAGCAGCTCGGACAGGGGGCAAGAC. This translates into CASSSDRGQD. The CDR3 reads in full as CASSSDRGQDTQYF.

Points on this clone: Gene names refer to mouse genes. The missing CDR3 end, 4 residues past where the read stops, is filled in from the germline J gene. This chain joins TRBV2 and TRBJ2-2; D might be TRBD1 (5 bases). CDR3 length: 16 residues. Germline assignment: CDR1 LGHNA and CDR2 YSYQKL. Trimming took off 0 bases at V and 0 bases at J, with 8 bases between the two ends. CDR3 loop: CASSQDQGTNTGQLYF. The DNA read from the CDR3 is TGTGCCAGCAGCCAAGATCAGGGAACAAACACCGGG.

This clone showed up many times. Gene names are mouse gene names. Sequencing ends 4 residues short of the CDR3 end; the germline J gene provides the rest. The rearrangement joins TRBV19 to TRBJ1-4; unclear D gene. Germline CDR1 reads FNHDT; CDR2 reads SITEND (reference sequence). V was trimmed by 5 bases and J by 0 bases, leaving 8 bases between them. There are 14 residues in the CDR3. The CDR3 reads CASSKQLSNERLFF. The part of the CDR3 DNA that was read is TGTGCCAGCAGCAAACAGCTTTCCAACGAA.

In its sample, this clone was seen many times. Mouse gene names apply. The sequence runs out 4 residues before the end of the CDR3; the remainder is reconstructed from the germline J gene. J is TRBJ2-4 and V is TRBV19, with a tentative D call TRBD2 (7 bases). CDR1 is FNHDT, CDR2 SITEND, per germline (reference sequence). This CDR3 is built from 14 residues. The CDR3 loop reads CASSIRGAGNTLYF. The DNA read from the CDR3 is TGTGCCAGCAGTATACGGGGGGCGGGAAAC.

This clone was observed at least ten times. Gene names refer to mouse genes. The read is 4 residues too short to cover the CDR3 end, so that end is filled in from the germline J gene. The chain couples TRBV3 to TRBJ1-1, with a possible D match to TRBD1 (6 bases). CDR1 and CDR2 from the germline V gene are SNHLY and FYNGKV (reference sequence). The CDR3 is 14 amino acids. V dropped 1 base and J dropped 3 bases, with 9 bases sitting between them. CDR3 DNA (partial): TGTGCCAGCAGCTTAGGGGGGGCGGACACA. Translation gives CASSLGGADT. In full, the CDR3 reads CASSLGGADTEVFF.

In its sample, this clone was seen many times. Each gene name is a mouse one. The read comes to an end 4 residues before the CDR3 does, leaving the germline J gene to fill in the end. The V gene is TRBV29, the J gene TRBJ1-2; 9 nucleotides agree with TRBD1. Germline V CDR1 and CDR2: MSHET, SYDVDS. The CDR3 consists of 14 residues. Trimming at V came to 5 bases and at J to 4 bases, leaving 5 bases not matched to a gene. The CDR3 here is CASSTGTGISDYTF. The covered CDR3 bases are TGTGCTAGCAGTACCGGGACAGGGATCTCC.

This clone came up many times. Mouse gene names apply. The read terminates 4 residues ahead of where the CDR3 ends, so the germline J gene completes it. V and J are TRBV13-1 and TRBJ1-1; TRBD1 might be the D (5 bases). The CDR3 extends over 14 amino acids. V lost 2 bases and J 0 bases, leaving 8 bases between the germline ends. The germline V gene has CDR1 NSHNY and CDR2 SYGAGN. Partial CDR3 DNA: TGTGCCAGCAGTGACCCGACAGCAAACACA. Protein sequence: CASSDPTANT. The whole CDR3 reads CASSDPTANTEVFF.

This clone was seen at least ten times. Gene names denote mouse genes. Coverage ceases 4 residues before the CDR3 finishes, and the germline J gene fills in the end. The chain is built from TRBV12-1 and TRBJ2-3, with TRBD2 identical over 11 bases. J lost 3 bases, V lost 2 bases, and 3 bases had no gene match. CDR1 SGHSN and CDR2 HYEKVE come from the germline V gene. The CDR3 sequence is 15 residues long. The covered CDR3 bases are TGTGCCAGCTCTCCCTGGGACTGGGGGGCAGAA. Translation: CASSPWDWGAE. The full CDR3 reads CASSPWDWGAETLYF.

This clone was seen a handful of times. Gene labels here are mouse ones. The CDR3 end lies 4 residues beyond the end of the read and is filled in from the germline J gene. The chain is built from TRBV14 and TRBJ2-7, with 8 bases matching TRBD1. This CDR3 has 15 amino acids. V gave up 5 bases and J gave up 0 bases; unmatched junction bases: 7. Germline V lookup: CDR1 SGHDT, CDR2 FRDEAV. The CDR3 bases that were read are TGTGCCAGCAGCCTCGGGACAGGCGGCTCCTAT. This codes for CASSLGTGGSY. From start to end, the CDR3 is CASSLGTGGSYEQYF.

This clone ranks as medium-sized. Gene names and germline match the mouse. The read finishes 4 residues shy of the CDR3 end, and the germline J gene is used to complete it. The gene calls are TRBV19 and TRBJ2-5; D assignment may be TRBD1 or TRBD2 (6 bases each). The CDR3 extends over 14 amino acids. CDR1 and CDR2 from the germline V gene are FNHDT and SITEND (reference sequence). V lost 0 bases and J 2 bases, leaving 7 bases between the germline ends. CDR3 DNA, as far as it was read: TGTGCCAGCAGTATAGGGGGGCGCCAAGAC. Amino acid sequence: CASSIGGRQD. In full, the CDR3 reads CASSIGGRQDTQYF.

This clone was recorded a few times. Any gene name here is a mouse gene name. The read is 4 residues too short to cover the CDR3 end, so that end is filled in from the germline J gene. The chain combines TRBV14 with TRBJ1-1; D possibly corresponds to TRBD1 (6 bases). The germline V gene has CDR1 SGHDT and CDR2 FRDEAV. The CDR3 covers 14 residues. CDR3 amino acids: CASSSGTGGREVFF. The sequenced part of the CDR3 DNA is TGTGCCAGCAGTTCCGGGACTGGGGGGCGA.

This clone was picked up many times. Gene names are mouse gene names. The CDR3 region is CASSPGTGRAEQFF. Partial CDR3 DNA: TGTGCTAGCAGTCCCGGGACAGGGCGGGCT. The chain joins TRBV17 to TRBJ2-1; 9 bases map to TRBD1. From the germline J gene comes the end of the CDR3, since the read stops 4 residues before it. Germline lookup yields CDR1 MNHDT and CDR2 YYDKIL. CDR3 length equals 14 residues.

This clone was seen repeatedly, ten times or more. The genes are named according to mouse. The read falls 4 residues short of the CDR3 end, and the missing part is taken from the germline J gene. This chain joins TRBV13-1 and TRBJ1-1; tentative D call: TRBD1 (5 bases). Trimming took 2 bases from V and 4 from J, leaving 12 bases between them. Germline V gene data show CDR1 as NSHNY and CDR2 as SYGAGN. The CDR3 is 14 residues long. The sequenced part of the CDR3 DNA is TGTGCCAGCAGTGAAGAGGGGAGGGGCACA. Translated, it gives CASSEEGRGT. The whole CDR3 reads CASSEEGRGTEVFF.

This clone was observed a few times. Each gene name is a mouse one. The CDR3 is cut off 4 residues early in the read; its end comes from the germline J gene. V usage is TRBV29 and J usage is TRBJ1-4; TRBD1 is a possible D gene (6 bases). Trimming took 3 bases from V and 3 from J, leaving 14 bases between them. Germline CDR1 is MSHET and CDR2 is SYDVDS. The CDR3 runs to 16 residues. CDR3 DNA, as far as it was read: TGTGCTAGCAGTTTGGGGGAGGGGACAACCAACGAA. This gives the protein CASSLGEGTTNE. The CDR3 reads in full as CASSLGEGTTNERLFF.

This clone was detected many times. Any gene name here is a mouse gene name. The read comes to an end 4 residues before the CDR3 does, leaving the germline J gene to fill in the end. This chain links TRBV19 with TRBJ2-7, with TRBD2 as a possible D gene (5 bases). Trimming took off 0 bases at V and 0 bases at J, with 7 bases between the two ends. The CDR3 sequence is 14 residues long. CDR1 FNHDT and CDR2 SITEND come from the germline V gene (reference sequence). The CDR3 DNA, read in part, is TGTGCCAGCAGTATAGTTACTGGCTCCTAT. Translation gives CASSIVTGSY. From start to end, the CDR3 is CASSIVTGSYEQYF.

To note about this clone: Gene names denote mouse genes. The read is 4 residues too short to cover the CDR3 end, so that end is filled in from the germline J gene. This rearrangement joins TRBV13-1 to TRBJ2-5, with D possibly being TRBD2 (6 bases). The CDR3 has 14 amino acids. The V end lost 0 bases, the J end lost 2 bases, and 7 bases lay between the germline ends. Germline V gene lookup returns CDR1 NSHNY and CDR2 SYGAGN. CDR3 sequence: CASSDGWGQDTQYF. Partial CDR3 DNA: TGTGCCAGCAGTGATGGCTGGGGCCAAGAC.

There are many counts of this clone. Gene and germline names: mouse. The part of the CDR3 DNA that was read is TGTGCCAGCAGTCCGGACAGGGACCAAGAC. Its protein is CASSPDRDQD. The entire CDR3 sequence reads CASSPDRDQDTQYF. The chain joins TRBV14 to TRBJ2-5; 8 nucleotides align to TRBD1. The observed sequence ends 4 residues before the CDR3 terminus, with the missing tail filled in from the germline J gene. The ends lost 4 bases at V and 1 base at J; junction bases unmatched: 2. This CDR3 is built from 14 residues. Germline CDR1 and CDR2: SGHDT and FRDEAV.

This clone was counted many times. Gene names follow the mouse nomenclature. Coverage ceases 4 residues before the CDR3 finishes, and the germline J gene fills in the end. The J gene is TRBJ2-1, the V gene TRBV19, with 10 bases aligning to TRBD1. The CDR3 spans 14 residues. Trimming removed 6 bases from V and 3 bases from J; junction bases left unmatched: 3. The germline V gene has CDR1 FNHDT and CDR2 SITEND (reference sequence). CDR3 DNA (partial): TGTGCCAGCACCCGGACAGGGGGCTATGCT. This encodes CASTRTGGYA. The complete CDR3 reads CASTRTGGYAEQFF.

This clone was seen ten or more times. Mouse gene names apply. The read ends 4 residues before the CDR3 terminus; that terminus is restored from the germline J gene. The gene calls are TRBV5 and TRBJ2-4, with D possibly TRBD1 on 6 matching bases. The CDR3 runs to 15 residues. Trimming stripped 2 bases from V and 0 bases from J, with 9 bases between. In germline, CDR1 is LGHNA, CDR2 YNLKQL (reference sequence). The sequenced part of the CDR3 DNA is TGTGCCAGCAGCCAATACAGGGATAGTCAAAAC. This sequence encodes CASSQYRDSQN. The entire CDR3 sequence reads CASSQYRDSQNTLYF.

This clone was counted ten times or more. Gene names are the mouse ones. The read falls 4 residues short of the CDR3 end, and the missing part is taken from the germline J gene. This sequence joins TRBV13-1 and TRBJ2-7; TRBD1 matches 9 bases. Looked up from germline, CDR1 is NSHNY and CDR2 is SYGAGN. This CDR3 is 13 amino acids long. The covered CDR3 bases are TGTGCCAGCGGTGGGACAGGGCACGAT. Translating gives CASGGTGHD. The full-length CDR3 reads as CASGGTGHDEQYF.

This clone was observed at least ten times. The genes and germline here are from mouse. This CDR3 reads CTCSKRLGPNTGQLYF. The part of the CDR3 DNA that was read is TGCACCTGCAGTAAAAGACTGGGGCCAAACACCGGG. This sequence joins TRBV1 and TRBJ2-2, with TRBD2 identical over 8 bases. The read ends 4 residues before the CDR3 terminus; that terminus is restored from the germline J gene. CDR3 length: 16 residues. V was pared by 5 bases and J by 0 bases, with 5 bases of the junction left unmatched. CDR1 NSQYPW and CDR2 LRSPGD come from the germline V gene (reference sequence).

Regarding this clone: A single base separates this from a much larger clone, so it may be a read error. Gene names and germline refer to mouse. The sequenced part of the CDR3 DNA is TGTGCCAGCAGTATCGGGACAGGCGGCTCCTAT. It specifies CASSIGTGGSY. The complete CDR3 protein is CASSIGTGGSYEQYF. The chain has TRBV24 and TRBJ2-7; 8 bases are shared with TRBD1. Sequencing ends 4 residues short of the CDR3 end; the germline J gene provides the rest. The J segment lost 0 bases and the V segment lost 5 bases, leaving 6 bases of the junction unmatched. This CDR3 region has 15 residues. CDR1 and CDR2 from the germline V gene are KGHTA and FRNEEI.

Comments on this clone: Given a far larger clone just one base away, this is likely a sequencing read error. The genes are named according to mouse. The observed sequence ends 4 residues before the CDR3 terminus, with the missing tail filled in from the germline J gene. This sample includes further DNA sequences coding for the same CDR3. V is TRBV13-3 and J is TRBJ2-1; 10 nucleotides agree with TRBD2. Looked up from germline, CDR1 is NNHDY and CDR2 is SYVADS. V was clipped by 3 bases and J by 3 bases; unmatched bases: 3. The CDR3 spans 15 residues. The part of the CDR3 DNA that was read is TGTGCCAGCAGTGGGACTGGGGGTGCCTATGCT. It encodes CASSGTGGAYA. The entire CDR3 is CASSGTGGAYAEQFF.

This clone has a count of ten or more. The TCRdb protein fails to match the DNA translation at residue 12; the protein reported here was translated from the DNA. Here the gene names and germline are mouse. The CDR3 end falls 3 residues outside the read, so it is completed with the germline J gene. This chain uses TRBV19 with TRBJ1-3; 10 positions match TRBD1. The CDR3 is 15 amino acids. CDR1 is FNHDT, CDR2 SITEND, per germline (reference sequence). The trim removed 5 bases at V and 2 bases at J, leaving 4 bases unmatched. CDR3 protein: CASSTTGGAGNTLYF. The DNA read from the CDR3 is TGTGCCAGCAGCACGACAGGGGGCGCTGGAAATACG.

This clone turned up a few times. The germline and genes are mouse ones. The CDR3 end is not reached by the read, which stops 4 residues before it; the germline J gene fills it in. The V and J genes are TRBV19 and TRBJ2-1; 8 nucleotides align to TRBD2. CDR1 is FNHDT and CDR2 is SITEND in the germline V gene (reference sequence). The CDR3 runs to 14 residues. The part of the CDR3 DNA that was read is TGTGCCAGCAGTATTCCGGGGGGGCGGGCT. Translation gives CASSIPGGRA. The CDR3 reads in full as CASSIPGGRAEQFF. The entire variable domain, with the rest obtained from reference TRBV19 and TRBJ2-1, is as follows: GGIITQTPKFLIGQEGQKLTLKCQQNFNHDTMYWYRQDSGKGLRLIYYSITENDLQKGDLSEGYDASREKKSSFSLTVTSAQKNEMAVFLCASSIPGGRAEQFFGPGTRLTVL.

This clone was counted only a few times. The genes are named according to mouse. The read terminates 4 residues before the CDR3 end, so the remaining end is supplied by the germline J gene. This chain joins TRBV31 and TRBJ1-1; the D gene is possibly TRBD1 (6 bases). From germline, CDR1 is GKSSPN and CDR2 SITVG. Trimming took off 2 bases at V and 0 bases at J, with 10 bases between the two ends. The CDR3 covers 14 residues. This CDR3 reads CAWSSGQANTEVFF. The DNA read from the CDR3 is TGTGCCTGGAGTTCGGGACAAGCAAACACA.

By frequency in the sample, this clone is medium-sized. The TCRdb protein and the DNA translation do not line up at residue 17; the protein shown here was made by translating the DNA. The listed genes are named as in mouse. Read data end 3 residues before the CDR3 end; the end is taken from the germline J gene. This rearrangement joins TRBV3 to TRBJ1-3; 9 positions match TRBD1. The CDR3 runs to 20 residues. The junction had 19 bases not matched to a gene; V was cut back by 5 bases and J by 2 bases. From germline, CDR1 is SNHLY and CDR2 FYNGKV (reference sequence). The CDR3 sequence: CASSLGQGLWGFFAGNTLYF. Partial CDR3 DNA: TGTGCCAGCAGCCTCGGACAGGGGCTGTGGGGGTTCTTTGCTGGAAATACG.